This T cell receptor beta chain was documented in a study of T cell responses to AZD1222 COVID-19 vaccine. CDR1 and CDR2 (germline): SGDLS, YYNGEE. V was clipped by 2 bases and J by 10 bases, with 16 bases between them. The length of the CDR3 is 15 residues. Here immunoSEQ multiplex PCR was the method, and the copy in TCRdb shows in-frame clones only, minus some. Of around 140,000 clones detected, around nine tenths appear once; the ten largest clones hold over 1.1%. Comment on this clone: Its target is unknown.

General study findings and limits: Donors were chiefly white British, with a greater number of females, and clonal diversity was perhaps underestimated.

This rearrangement joins TRBV9 to TRBJ1-6; D call uncertain. The receptor comes from an adult in good health. The sequencing here drew on peripheral blood, taken on day 0 of AZD1222 vaccination. The CDR3 reads CASSVYAPGGSPLHF. The CDR3 nucleotides read TGTGCCAGCAGCGTCTACGCCCCTGGAGGCTCACCCCTCCACTTT.